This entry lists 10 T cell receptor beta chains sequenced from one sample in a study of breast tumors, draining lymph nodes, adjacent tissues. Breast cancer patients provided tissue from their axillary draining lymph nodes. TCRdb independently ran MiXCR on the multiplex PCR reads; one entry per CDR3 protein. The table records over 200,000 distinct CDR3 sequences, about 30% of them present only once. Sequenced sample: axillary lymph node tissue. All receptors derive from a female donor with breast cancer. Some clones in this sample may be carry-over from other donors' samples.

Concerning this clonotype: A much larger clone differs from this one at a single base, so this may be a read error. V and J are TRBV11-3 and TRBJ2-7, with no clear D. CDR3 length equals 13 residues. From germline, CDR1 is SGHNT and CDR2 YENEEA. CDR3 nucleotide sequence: TGTGCCGGCAGCTCCCCTAGGATATCCGAGCAGTACTTC. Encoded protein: CAGSSPRISEQYF.

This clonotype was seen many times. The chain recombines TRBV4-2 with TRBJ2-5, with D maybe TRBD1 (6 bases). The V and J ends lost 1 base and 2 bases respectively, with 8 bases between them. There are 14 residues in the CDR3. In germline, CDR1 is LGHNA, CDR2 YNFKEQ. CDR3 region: CASSQGQVQETQYF. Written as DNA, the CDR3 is TGTGCCAGCAGCCAAGGACAGGTGCAAGAGACCCAGTACTTC.

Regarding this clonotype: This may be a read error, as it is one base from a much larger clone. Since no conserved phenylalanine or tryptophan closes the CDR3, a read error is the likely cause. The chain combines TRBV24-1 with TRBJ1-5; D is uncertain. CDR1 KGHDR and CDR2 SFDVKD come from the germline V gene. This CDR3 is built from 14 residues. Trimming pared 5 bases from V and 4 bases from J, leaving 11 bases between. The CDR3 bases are TGTGCCACCAGTGGCCCCCCGGCAAATCAGCCCCAGCATTAT. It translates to CATSGPPANQPQHY.

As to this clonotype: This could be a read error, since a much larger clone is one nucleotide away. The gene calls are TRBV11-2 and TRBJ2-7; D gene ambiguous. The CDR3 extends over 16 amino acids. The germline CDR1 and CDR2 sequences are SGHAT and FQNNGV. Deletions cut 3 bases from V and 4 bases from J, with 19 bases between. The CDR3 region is CASSFFSARANYEQYF. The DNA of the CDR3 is TGTGCCAGCAGCTTTTTTTCGGCTCGGGCGAATTACGAGCAGTACTTC.

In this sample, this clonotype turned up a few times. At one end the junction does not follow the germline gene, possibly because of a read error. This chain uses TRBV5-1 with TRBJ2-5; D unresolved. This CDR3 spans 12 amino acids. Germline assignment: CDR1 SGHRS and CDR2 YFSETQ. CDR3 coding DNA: TGCGCCAGCAGCTTGGCTGGAGAGACCCACTACTTC. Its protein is CASSLAGETHYF. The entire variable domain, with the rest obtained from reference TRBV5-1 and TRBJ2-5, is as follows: KAGVTQTPRYLIKTRGQQVTLSCSPISGHRSVSWYQQTPGQGLQFLFEYFSETQRNKGNFPGRFSGRQFSNSRSEMNVSTLELGDSALYLCASSLAGETHYFGPGTRLLVL.

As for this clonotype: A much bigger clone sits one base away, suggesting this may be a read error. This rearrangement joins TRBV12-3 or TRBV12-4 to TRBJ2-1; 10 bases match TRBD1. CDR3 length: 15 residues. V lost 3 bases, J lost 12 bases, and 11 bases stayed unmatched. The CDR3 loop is CASSFLGGQGYGQFF. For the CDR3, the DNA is TGTGCCAGCAGTTTCTTGGGGGGACAGGGGTATGGGCAGTTCTTC.

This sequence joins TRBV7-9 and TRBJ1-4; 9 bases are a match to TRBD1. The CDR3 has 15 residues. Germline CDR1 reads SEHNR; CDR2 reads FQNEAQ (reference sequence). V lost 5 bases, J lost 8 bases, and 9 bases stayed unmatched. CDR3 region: CASSVSGTGWEKLFF. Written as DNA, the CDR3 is TGTGCCAGCAGCGTTTCCGGGACAGGGTGGGAAAAACTGTTTTTT.

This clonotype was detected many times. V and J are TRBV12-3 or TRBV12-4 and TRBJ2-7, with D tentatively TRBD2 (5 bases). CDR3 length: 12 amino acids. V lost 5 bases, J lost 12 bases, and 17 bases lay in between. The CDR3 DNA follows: TGTGCCAGCAGTAGTAGCGAGCGATGGGGGTACTTC. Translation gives CASSSSERWGYF.

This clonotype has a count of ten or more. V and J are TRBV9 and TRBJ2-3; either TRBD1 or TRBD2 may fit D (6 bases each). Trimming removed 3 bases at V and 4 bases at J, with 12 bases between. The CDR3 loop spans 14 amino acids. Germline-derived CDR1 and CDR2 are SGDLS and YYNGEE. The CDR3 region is CASSEGGSSDTQYF. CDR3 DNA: TGTGCCAGCAGCGAGGGGGGCAGCTCAGATACGCAGTATTTT. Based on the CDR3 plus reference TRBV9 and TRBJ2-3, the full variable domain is DSGVTQTPKHLITATGQRVTLRCSPRSGDLSVYWYQQSLDQGLQFLIQYYNGEERAKGNILERFSAQQFPDLHSELNLSSLELGDSALYFCASSEGGSSDTQYFGPGTRLTVL.

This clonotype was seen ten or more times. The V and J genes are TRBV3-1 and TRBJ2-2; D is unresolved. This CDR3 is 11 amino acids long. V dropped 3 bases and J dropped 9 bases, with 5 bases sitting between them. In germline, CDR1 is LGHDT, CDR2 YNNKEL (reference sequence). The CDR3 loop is CASSQYRELFF. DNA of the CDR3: TGTGCCAGCAGCCAGTACAGGGAGCTGTTTTTT.